This TCR beta chain was retrieved from a study of T cell changes during pregnancy in multiple sclerosis. CDR1 and CDR2 from the germline V gene are SGHTA and FQGNSA. The CDR3 length is 15 residues. Germline trimming cut 5 bases from V and 7 bases from J; bases unmatched to any gene: 7. Profiling relied on immunoSEQ multiplex PCR, and the TCRdb table lists in-frame clones only, not all of them. The sample records approximately 44,000 clones, 90% being singletons. The sample was CD4+ T cells from peripheral blood mononuclear cells, taken before pregnancy. This clonotype was obtained from a female donor with multiple sclerosis, enrolled in a pregnancy study. This chain uses TRBV7-2 with TRBJ1-6; the match to TRBD1 covers 8 bases. CDR3 sequence (DNA): TGTGCCAGCAGCCCCTTGACAGGGGTGAATTCACCCCTCCACTTT. It yields the protein CASSPLTGVNSPLHF.